These 4 T cell receptor beta chains originate from one sample sequenced in a study of blood T cell repertoires in COVID-19. This table comes from immunoSEQ multiplex PCR, and its TCRdb copy is limited to in-frame clones, with some not included. The sample contains about 230,000 clones, roughly nine tenths of which appear only once. The sequenced sample was PBMCs or T cells enriched from blood (not recorded which). The source of these receptors is a woman aged 25 to 39 with acute COVID-19.

The sample holds a few counts of this clone. The chain joins TRBV7-2 to TRBJ1-6; TRBD1 is a possible D gene (6 bases). The germline gives CDR1 SGHTA, CDR2 FQGNSA. This CDR3 contains 13 residues. V shed 4 bases and J shed 8 bases, with 9 bases lying between them. The CDR3, as DNA: TGTGCCAGCAGCTCTAGACAGGATTCACCCCTCCACTTT. This sequence encodes CASSSRQDSPLHF.

V is TRBV5-4 and J is TRBJ1-1; tentatively, D is TRBD1 (6 bases). Germline CDR1 reads SGHNT; CDR2 reads YYREEE (reference sequence). V was clipped by 6 bases and J by 0 bases, with 12 bases between them. This CDR3 is 14 amino acids long. The CDR3 sequence is CASTTGQMNTEAFF. As DNA, the CDR3 is TGTGCCAGCACTACCGGACAGATGAACACTGAAGCTTTCTTT.

The rearrangement uses TRBV5-6 and TRBJ2-2, with TRBD1 matching 8 bases. Germline-derived CDR1 and CDR2 are SGHDT and YYEEEE. This CDR3 region has 17 residues. V shed 0 bases and J 8 bases; nucleotides not matched to a gene: 12. The CDR3 here is CASSLASMIRGRGELFF. CDR3 nucleotide sequence: TGTGCCAGCAGCTTGGCTTCAATGATCAGGGGGCGAGGGGAGCTGTTTTTT.

This chain uses TRBV6-2 or TRBV6-3 with TRBJ2-1, with a possible D match to TRBD2 (7 bases). Trimming took 6 bases from V and 14 from J, leaving 14 bases between them. The germline CDR1 and CDR2 sequences are MNHEY and SVGEGT. This CDR3 spans 11 amino acids. The CDR3 DNA follows: TGTGCCAGCAGCAACGGGGGGCCAAAGTTCTTC. Its protein is CASSNGGPKFF.